The T cell receptor beta chain described here comes from a study of OX40 agonist ivuxolimab in advanced cancers. Study details: Patients received ivuxolimab, an intravenous treatment, every 2 weeks at 0.01 to 10 mg/kg. Study-level findings and limits: The mean number of expanded clones was higher in CD8+ T cells than in CD4+. Partial responders receiving 0.1-3.0 mg/kg showed among the lowest clonal expansion.

Using immunoSEQ multiplex PCR, the repertoire was profiled, and TCRdb retains in-frame clones only, with some absent. This table holds 100,000 to 130,000 clones, less than 95% found once. This CDR3 contains 16 residues. V shed 4 bases, J shed 3 bases, and the junction held 8 bases outside the gene matches. Remarks on this clone: Its antigen is unidentified.

The sample here was CD4+ or CD8+ T cells sorted from blood, taken in a trial of the OX40 agonist ivuxolimab. This sequence joins TRBV23-1 and TRBJ2-7; TRBD2 matches at 11 bases. TRBV23-1 is an ORF, with its function uncertain. The TCR was taken from an adult with an advanced solid tumor such as melanoma, head and neck, liver or kidney cancer. The CDR3 DNA reads TGCGCCAGCAGTCTAAATCTAGCGGGGGGAAACTACGAGCAGTACTTC. Protein product: CASSLNLAGGNYEQYF.